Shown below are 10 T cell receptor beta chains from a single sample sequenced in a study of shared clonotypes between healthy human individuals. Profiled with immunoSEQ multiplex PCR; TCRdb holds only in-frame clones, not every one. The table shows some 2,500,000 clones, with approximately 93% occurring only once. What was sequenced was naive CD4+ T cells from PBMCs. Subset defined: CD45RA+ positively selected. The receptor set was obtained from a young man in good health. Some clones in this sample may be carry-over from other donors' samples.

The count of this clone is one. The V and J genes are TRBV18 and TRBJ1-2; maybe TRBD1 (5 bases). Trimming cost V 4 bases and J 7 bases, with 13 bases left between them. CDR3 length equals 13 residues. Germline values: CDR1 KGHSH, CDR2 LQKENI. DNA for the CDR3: TGTGCCAGCTCACTTCCGGGACTCTCTGGCTACACCTTC. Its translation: CASSLPGLSGYTF.

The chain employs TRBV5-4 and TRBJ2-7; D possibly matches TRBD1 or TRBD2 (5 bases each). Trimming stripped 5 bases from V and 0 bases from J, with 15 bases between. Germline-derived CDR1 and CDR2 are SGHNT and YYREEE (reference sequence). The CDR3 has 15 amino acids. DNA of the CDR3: TGTGCCAGCAGTTCCGGGACGGGAAGCTCCTACGAGCAGTACTTC. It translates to CASSSGTGSSYEQYF. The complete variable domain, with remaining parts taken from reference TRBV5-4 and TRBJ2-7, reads ETGVTQSPTHLIKTRGQQVTLRCSSQSGHNTVSWYQQALGQGPQFIFQYYREEENGRGNFPPRFSGLQFPNYSSELNVNALELDDSALYLCASSSGTGSSYEQYFGPGTRLTVT.

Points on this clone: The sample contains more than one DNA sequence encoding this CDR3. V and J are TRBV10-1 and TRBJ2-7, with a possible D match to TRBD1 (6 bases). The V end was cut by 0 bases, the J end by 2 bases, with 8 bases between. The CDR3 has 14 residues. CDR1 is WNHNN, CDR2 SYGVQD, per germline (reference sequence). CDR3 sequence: CASSESGTTYEQYF. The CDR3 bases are TGCGCCAGCAGTGAGTCAGGGACAACCTACGAGCAGTACTTC.

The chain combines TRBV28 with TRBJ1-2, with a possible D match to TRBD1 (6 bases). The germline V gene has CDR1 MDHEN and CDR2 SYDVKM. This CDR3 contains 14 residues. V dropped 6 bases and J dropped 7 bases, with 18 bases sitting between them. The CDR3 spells CASSPGGGVRGYTF. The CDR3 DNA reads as TGTGCCAGCAGCCCTGGAGGGGGGGTCCGTGGCTACACCTTC.

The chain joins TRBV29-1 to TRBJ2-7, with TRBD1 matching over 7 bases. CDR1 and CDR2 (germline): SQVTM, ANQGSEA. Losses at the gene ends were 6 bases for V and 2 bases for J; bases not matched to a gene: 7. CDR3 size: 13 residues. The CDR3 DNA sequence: TGCAGCGTCTTGGGACAGCACCCCTACGAGCAGTACTTC. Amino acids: CSVLGQHPYEQYF.

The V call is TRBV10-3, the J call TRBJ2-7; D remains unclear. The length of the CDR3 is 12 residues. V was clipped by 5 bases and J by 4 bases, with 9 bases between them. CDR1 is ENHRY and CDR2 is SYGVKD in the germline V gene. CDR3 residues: CAISQTVYEQYF. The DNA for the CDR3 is TGTGCCATCAGTCAGACCGTGTACGAGCAGTACTTC.

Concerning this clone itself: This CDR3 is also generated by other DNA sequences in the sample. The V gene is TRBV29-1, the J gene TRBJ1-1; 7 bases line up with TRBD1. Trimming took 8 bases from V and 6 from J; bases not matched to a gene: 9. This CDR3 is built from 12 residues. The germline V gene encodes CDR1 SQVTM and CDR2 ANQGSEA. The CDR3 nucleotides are TGCAGCCTGAGAATAGGGGGCGCTGAAGCTTTCTTT. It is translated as CSLRIGGAEAFF.

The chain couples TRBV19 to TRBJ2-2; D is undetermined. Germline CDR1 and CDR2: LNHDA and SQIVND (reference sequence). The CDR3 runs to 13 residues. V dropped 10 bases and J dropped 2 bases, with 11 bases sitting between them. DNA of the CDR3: TGTGCCACCCCATCTCGAAACACCGGGGAGCTGTTTTTT. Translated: CATPSRNTGELFF.

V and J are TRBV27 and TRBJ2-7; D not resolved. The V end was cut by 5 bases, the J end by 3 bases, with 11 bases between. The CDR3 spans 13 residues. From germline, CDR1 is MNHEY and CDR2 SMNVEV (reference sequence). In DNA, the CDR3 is TGTGCCAGCAGTCCCTCCATGCACTACGAGCAGTACTTC. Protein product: CASSPSMHYEQYF.

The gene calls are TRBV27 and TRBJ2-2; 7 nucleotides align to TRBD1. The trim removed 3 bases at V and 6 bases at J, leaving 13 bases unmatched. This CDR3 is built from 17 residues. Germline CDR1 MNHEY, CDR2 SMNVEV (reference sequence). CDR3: CASSFRDRAIVAGELFF. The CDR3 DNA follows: TGTGCCAGCAGTTTCCGGGACAGAGCTATAGTAGCCGGGGAGCTGTTTTTT.